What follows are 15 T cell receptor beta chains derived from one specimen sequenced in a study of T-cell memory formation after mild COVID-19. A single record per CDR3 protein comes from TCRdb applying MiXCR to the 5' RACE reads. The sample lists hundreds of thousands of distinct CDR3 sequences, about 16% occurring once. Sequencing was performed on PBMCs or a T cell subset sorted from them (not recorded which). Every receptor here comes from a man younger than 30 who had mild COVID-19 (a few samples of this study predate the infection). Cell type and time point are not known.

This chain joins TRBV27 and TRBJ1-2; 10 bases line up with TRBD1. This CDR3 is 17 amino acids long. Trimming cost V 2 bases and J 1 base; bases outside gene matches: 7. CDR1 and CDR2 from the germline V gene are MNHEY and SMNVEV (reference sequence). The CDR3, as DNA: TGTGCCAGCAGTTTAAATTCGGGACAGGGGTTTAACTATGGCTACACCTTC. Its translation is CASSLNSGQGFNYGYTF.

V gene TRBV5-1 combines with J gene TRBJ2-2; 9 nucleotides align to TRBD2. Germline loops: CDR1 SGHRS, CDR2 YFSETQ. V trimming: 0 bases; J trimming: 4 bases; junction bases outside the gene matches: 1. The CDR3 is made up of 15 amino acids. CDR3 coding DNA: TGCGCCAGCAGCTTGGCTAGCGGGGTCACCGGGGAGCTGTTTTTT. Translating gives CASSLASGVTGELFF.

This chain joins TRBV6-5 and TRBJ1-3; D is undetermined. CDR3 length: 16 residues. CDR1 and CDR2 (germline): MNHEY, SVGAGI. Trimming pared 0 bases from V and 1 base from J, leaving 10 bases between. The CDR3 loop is CASSYSAGQSGNTIYF. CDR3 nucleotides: TGTGCCAGCAGTTACTCGGCCGGGCAGTCTGGAAACACCATATATTTT.

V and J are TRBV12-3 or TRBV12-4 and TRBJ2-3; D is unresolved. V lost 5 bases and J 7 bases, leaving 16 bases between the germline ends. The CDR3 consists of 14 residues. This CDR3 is CASSREPPLNTQYF. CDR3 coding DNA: TGTGCCAGCAGTCGCGAGCCGCCCCTTAATACGCAGTATTTT.

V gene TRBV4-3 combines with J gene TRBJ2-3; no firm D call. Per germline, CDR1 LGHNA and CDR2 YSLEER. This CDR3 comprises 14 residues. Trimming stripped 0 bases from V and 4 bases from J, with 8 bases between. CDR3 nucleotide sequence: TGCGCCAGCAGCCAAGATCACCCCTCAGATACGCAGTATTTT. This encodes CASSQDHPSDTQYF.

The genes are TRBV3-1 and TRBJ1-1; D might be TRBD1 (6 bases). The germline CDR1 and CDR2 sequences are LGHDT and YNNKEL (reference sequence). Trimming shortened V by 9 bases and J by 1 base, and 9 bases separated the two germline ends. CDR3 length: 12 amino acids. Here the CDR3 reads CASTGWNTEAFF. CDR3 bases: TGTGCCAGTACAGGGTGGAACACTGAAGCTTTCTTT.

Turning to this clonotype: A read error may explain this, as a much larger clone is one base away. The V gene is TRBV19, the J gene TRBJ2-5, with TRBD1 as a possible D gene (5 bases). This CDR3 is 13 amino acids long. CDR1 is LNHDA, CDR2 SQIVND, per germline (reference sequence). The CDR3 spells CVSSETVSETQYF. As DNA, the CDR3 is TGTGTCAGTAGTGAGACAGTTTCGGAGACCCAGTACTTC.

CDR3 in DNA: TGTGCCAGCAGTGGACTAGCGGGATGGGTTGGAACGCAGTATTTT. Protein product: CASSGLAGWVGTQYF. This chain joins TRBV2 and TRBJ2-3, with 11 bases identical to TRBD2. The germline V gene has CDR1 SNHLY and CDR2 FYNNEI. This CDR3 has 15 amino acids. Germline trimming cut 4 bases from V and 9 bases from J; bases unmatched to any gene: 9.

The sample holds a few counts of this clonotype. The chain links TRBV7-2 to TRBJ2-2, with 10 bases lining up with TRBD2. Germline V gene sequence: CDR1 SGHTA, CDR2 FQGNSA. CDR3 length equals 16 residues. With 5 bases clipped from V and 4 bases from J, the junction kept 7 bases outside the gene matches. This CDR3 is CASSTTLAGATGELFF. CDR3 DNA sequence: TGTGCCAGCAGCACCACCCTAGCGGGGGCCACCGGGGAGCTGTTTTTT. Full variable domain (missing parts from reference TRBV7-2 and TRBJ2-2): GAGVSQSPSNKVTEKGKDVELRCDPISGHTALYWYRQSLGQGLEFLIYFQGNSAPDKSGLPSDRFSAERTGGSVSTLTIQRTQQEDSAVYLCASSTTLAGATGELFFGEGSRLTVL.

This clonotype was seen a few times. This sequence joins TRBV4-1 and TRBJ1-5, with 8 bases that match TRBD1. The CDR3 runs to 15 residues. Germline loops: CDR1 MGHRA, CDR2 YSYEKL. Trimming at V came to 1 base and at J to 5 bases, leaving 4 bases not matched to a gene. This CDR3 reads CASSQGGTGHQPQHF. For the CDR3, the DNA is TGCGCCAGCAGCCAAGGTGGGACAGGCCATCAGCCCCAGCATTTT.

CDR3 DNA: TGTGCCAGCAGTGGAGCCGGGACTAGCCGCGGTGAGACCCAGTACTTC. This codes for CASSGAGTSRGETQYF. This chain connects TRBV6-4 to TRBJ2-5; 9 positions match TRBD2. Germline V gives CDR1 MRHNA, CDR2 SNTAGT. V lost 4 bases and J lost 5; bases outside the gene matches: 11. This CDR3 has 16 amino acids.

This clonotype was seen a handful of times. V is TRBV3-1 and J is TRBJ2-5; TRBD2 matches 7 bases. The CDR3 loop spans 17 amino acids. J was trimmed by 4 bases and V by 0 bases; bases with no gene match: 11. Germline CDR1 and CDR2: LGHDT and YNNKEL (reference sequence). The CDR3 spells CASSQDPRLAGGETQYF. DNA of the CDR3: TGTGCCAGCAGCCAAGACCCCCGACTAGCAGGAGGAGAGACCCAGTACTTC.

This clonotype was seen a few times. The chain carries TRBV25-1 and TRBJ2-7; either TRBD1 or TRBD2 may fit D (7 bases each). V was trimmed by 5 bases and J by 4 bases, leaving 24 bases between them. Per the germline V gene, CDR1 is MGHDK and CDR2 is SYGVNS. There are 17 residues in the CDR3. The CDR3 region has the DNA TGTGCCAGCAGTACTCTGGATCAGGGGGGGGCCAAGTACGAGCAGTACTTC. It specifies CASSTLDQGGAKYEQYF.

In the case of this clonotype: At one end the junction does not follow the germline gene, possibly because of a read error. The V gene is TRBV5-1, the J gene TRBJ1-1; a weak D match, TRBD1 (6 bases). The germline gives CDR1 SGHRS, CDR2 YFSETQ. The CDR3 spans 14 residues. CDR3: CASSLEQGWTDAFF. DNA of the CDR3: TGCGCCAGCAGCCTGGAACAGGGTTGGACTGATGCTTTCTTT.

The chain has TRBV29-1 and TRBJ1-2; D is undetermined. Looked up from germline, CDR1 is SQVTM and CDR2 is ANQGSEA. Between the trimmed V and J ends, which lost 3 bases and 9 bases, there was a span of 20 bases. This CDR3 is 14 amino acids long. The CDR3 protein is CSVDFVADPHCYTF. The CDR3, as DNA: TGCAGCGTTGATTTTGTGGCAGACCCTCATTGCTACACCTTC.